This T cell receptor beta chain was sequenced during a study of blood T cell repertoires in COVID-19. Study-wide context: COVID-19 samples, acute and convalescent, were from the United States, Italy and Spain. From T cells, B-cell-depleted T cells, or PBMCs came the material, which was cDNA or gDNA.

The authors' processing: The authors estimated nucleated cell counts from reference gene primer amplification. Produced via immunoSEQ multiplex PCR; TCRdb's table is partial and in-frame only. That table gives V, J and clone size, and the DNA gave D and trimming. Of 230,000 or so clones in the sample, 84% were seen once. V dropped 5 bases and J dropped 6; count of bases not matched to a gene: 5. The germline V gene has CDR1 SNHLY and CDR2 FYNNEI. CDR3 length: 14 residues. This chain joins TRBV2 and TRBJ2-1, with TRBD1 matching 9 bases. The clonotype comes from a man younger than 45 with active or convalescent COVID-19. The sample taken for sequencing was peripheral blood. Here the CDR3 reads CASSLGQGPNEQFF. CDR3 DNA: TGTGCCAGCAGTCTGGGACAGGGTCCCAATGAGCAGTTCTTC.